The rows below give T cell receptor beta chains drawn from one sample of a study of OX40 agonist ivuxolimab in advanced cancers. Using immunoSEQ multiplex PCR, the repertoire was profiled, and TCRdb retains in-frame clones only, with some absent. The top ten clones hold approximately 6.9% of a sample with 40,000 or so clones, around 82% of them seen once. Sequenced here: CD4+ or CD8+ T cells sorted from blood, sampled in a trial of the OX40 agonist ivuxolimab. The receptors were gathered from an adult with an advanced solid tumor such as melanoma, head and neck, liver or kidney cancer. Each CDR3 is given with its conserved first and last residue. Each record gives: clone size, J gene, D gene, V gene, CDR3 protein, CDR3 DNA. A D gene is named only where the DNA matches it firmly. A clone size is listed for some rows: how often the clone was seen (once, few, many), or a class if it is expanded.

clone_size: once; j_call: TRBJ1-6; d_call: TRBD1; v_call: TRBV5-1; cdr3_aa: CASSWDRGPSGSPLHF; cdr3_nt: TGCGCCAGCAGCTGGGACAGGGGGCCCTCGGGGTCACCCCTCCACTTT
clone_size: .; j_call: TRBJ2-7; d_call: TRBD1; v_call: TRBV19; cdr3_aa: CASSASWDSLYEQYF; cdr3_nt: TGTGCCAGTAGTGCAAGCTGGGACAGCCTCTACGAGCAGTACTTC
clone_size: .; j_call: TRBJ2-7; d_call: .; v_call: TRBV14; cdr3_aa: CASSQEGWNYEQYF; cdr3_nt: TGTGCCAGCAGCCAAGAAGGGTGGAACTACGAGCAGTACTTC
clone_size: .; j_call: TRBJ1-3; d_call: .; v_call: TRBV4-3; cdr3_aa: CASSQGFRTRENTIYF; cdr3_nt: TGCGCCAGCAGCCAAGGATTCCGGACGAGGGAAAACACCATATATTTT
clone_size: .; j_call: TRBJ2-4; d_call: .; v_call: TRBV4-1; cdr3_aa: CASSFGNTAGAKNIQYF; cdr3_nt: TGCGCCAGCAGCTTTGGAAACACGGCAGGGGCAAAAAACATTCAGTACTTC
clone_size: .; j_call: TRBJ2-3; d_call: TRBD2; v_call: TRBV6-5; cdr3_aa: CASSSPSGRGDTQYF; cdr3_nt: TGTGCCAGCAGCTCACCTAGCGGGCGCGGAGATACGCAGTATTTT
clone_size: .; j_call: TRBJ1-1; d_call: .; v_call: TRBV7-9; cdr3_aa: CASSPPARLGTEAFF; cdr3_nt: TGTGCCAGCAGCCCTCCGGCCCGTTTAGGCACTGAAGCTTTCTTT
clone_size: .; j_call: TRBJ2-2; d_call: .; v_call: TRBV7-2; cdr3_aa: CASSFAGVTGELFF; cdr3_nt: TGTGCCAGCAGCTTCGCAGGGGTCACCGGGGAGCTGTTTTTT
clone_size: .; j_call: TRBJ1-6; d_call: .; v_call: TRBV4-3; cdr3_aa: CASSRQGRDSPLHF; cdr3_nt: TGCGCCAGCAGCCGGCAGGGGCGGGATTCACCCCTCCACTTT
clone_size: .; j_call: TRBJ1-1; d_call: .; v_call: TRBV15; cdr3_aa: CATSRGKGYTEAFF; cdr3_nt: TGTGCCACCAGCAGGGGCAAGGGATACACTGAAGCTTTCTTT
clone_size: .; j_call: TRBJ2-5; d_call: .; v_call: TRBV28; cdr3_aa: CASSLFSQGYPQETQYF; cdr3_nt: TGTGCCAGCAGTTTGTTTAGTCAGGGATATCCCCAAGAGACCCAGTACTTC
clone_size: .; j_call: TRBJ2-5; d_call: .; v_call: TRBV19; cdr3_aa: CASSIQAGTETQYF; cdr3_nt: TGTGCCAGTAGTATACAAGCAGGGACAGAGACCCAGTACTTC
clone_size: few; j_call: TRBJ1-3; d_call: .; v_call: TRBV7-2; cdr3_aa: CASSSGGTTIYF; cdr3_nt: TGTGCCAGCAGCTCTGGTGGAACCACCATATATTTT
clone_size: .; j_call: TRBJ1-6; d_call: .; v_call: TRBV19; cdr3_aa: CASRGGVNSPLHF; cdr3_nt: TGTGCCAGTAGAGGAGGGGTGAATTCACCCCTCCACTTT
clone_size: once; j_call: TRBJ1-4; d_call: TRBD1; v_call: TRBV28; cdr3_aa: CASSFSAGRGQGEKLFF; cdr3_nt: TGTGCCAGCAGCTTTTCTGCCGGAAGGGGACAGGGTGAAAAACTGTTTTTT
clone_size: .; j_call: TRBJ2-1; d_call: TRBD2; v_call: TRBV14; cdr3_aa: CASSKTLSSGSNEQFF; cdr3_nt: TGTGCCAGCAGTAAAACCCTCTCCAGCGGGAGCAATGAGCAGTTCTTC
clone_size: .; j_call: TRBJ2-1; d_call: .; v_call: TRBV14; cdr3_aa: CASSRSRGNEQFF; cdr3_nt: TGTGCCAGCAGTCGCAGCCGGGGCAATGAGCAGTTCTTC
clone_size: .; j_call: TRBJ1-3; d_call: .; v_call: TRBV6-6; cdr3_aa: CASRGDISGNTIYF; cdr3_nt: TGTGCCAGCAGGGGGGACATCTCTGGAAACACCATATATTTT
clone_size: once; j_call: TRBJ1-5; d_call: .; v_call: TRBV6-6; cdr3_aa: CASRGPEGQPQHF; cdr3_nt: TGTGCCAGCAGGGGGCCGGAGGGTCAGCCCCAGCATTTT
clone_size: .; j_call: TRBJ2-2; d_call: TRBD2; v_call: TRBV5-1; cdr3_aa: CASVLLAGEGNTGELFF; cdr3_nt: TGCGCCAGCGTCCTACTAGCGGGTGAGGGAAACACCGGGGAGCTGTTTTTT
clone_size: .; j_call: TRBJ2-1; d_call: TRBD2; v_call: TRBV7-2; cdr3_aa: CASNFLAGGNNEQFF; cdr3_nt: TGTGCCAGCAACTTTCTAGCGGGAGGGAACAATGAGCAGTTCTTC
clone_size: .; j_call: TRBJ2-5; d_call: TRBD1; v_call: TRBV5-1; cdr3_aa: CASSLGPTGRTVETQYF; cdr3_nt: TGCGCCAGCAGCTTGGGCCCGACAGGGCGGACGGTAGAGACCCAGTACTTC
clone_size: .; j_call: TRBJ1-1; d_call: .; v_call: TRBV30; cdr3_aa: CAWTKGLGVNTEAFF; cdr3_nt: TGTGCCTGGACCAAGGGTCTGGGGGTTAACACTGAAGCTTTCTTT
clone_size: .; j_call: TRBJ2-3; d_call: .; v_call: TRBV7-9; cdr3_aa: CASSLSGQSTDTQYF; cdr3_nt: TGTGCCAGCAGCCTCTCGGGACAAAGCACAGATACGCAGTATTTT
clone_size: .; j_call: TRBJ2-3; d_call: TRBD1; v_call: TRBV28; cdr3_aa: CASSQDRAADTQYF; cdr3_nt: TGTGCCAGCAGCCAGGACAGGGCGGCAGATACGCAGTATTTT
clone_size: .; j_call: TRBJ2-3; d_call: .; v_call: TRBV25-1; cdr3_aa: CASSEYGVGGRTDTQYF; cdr3_nt: TGTGCCAGCAGTGAATATGGGGTAGGGGGACGCACAGATACGCAGTATTTT
clone_size: .; j_call: TRBJ2-7; d_call: .; v_call: TRBV7-9; cdr3_aa: CASSLGGVAEQYF; cdr3_nt: TGTGCCAGCAGCTTAGGAGGCGTGGCGGAGCAGTACTTC
clone_size: few; j_call: TRBJ2-3; d_call: .; v_call: TRBV27; cdr3_aa: CASSLRVTSDTQYF; cdr3_nt: TGTGCCAGCAGTTTAAGGGTAACTTCAGATACGCAGTATTTT
clone_size: .; j_call: TRBJ2-6; d_call: .; v_call: TRBV6-6; cdr3_aa: CASSLLEGTGANVLTF; cdr3_nt: TGTGCCAGCAGTCTCCTAGAGGGCACTGGGGCCAACGTCCTGACTTTC
clone_size: .; j_call: TRBJ2-1; d_call: .; v_call: TRBV11-2; cdr3_aa: CASSLIPPRMRSKFDEQFF; cdr3_nt: TGTGCCAGCAGCTTAATCCCCCCCCGGATGCGGAGTAAGTTCGATGAGCAGTTCTTC
clone_size: .; j_call: TRBJ2-7; d_call: TRBD1; v_call: TRBV7-7; cdr3_aa: CASSSGTGGYEQYF; cdr3_nt: TGTGCCAGCAGTTCCGGGACAGGGGGCTACGAGCAGTACTTC
clone_size: .; j_call: TRBJ1-6; d_call: TRBD1; v_call: TRBV2; cdr3_aa: CASRGQYNSPLHF; cdr3_nt: TGTGCCAGCAGGGGACAGTATAATTCACCCCTCCACTTT
clone_size: .; j_call: TRBJ1-5; d_call: .; v_call: TRBV7-2; cdr3_aa: CASSTSSGWDQPQHF; cdr3_nt: TGTGCCAGCAGCACCAGCAGTGGATGGGATCAGCCCCAGCATTTT
clone_size: .; j_call: TRBJ1-1; d_call: .; v_call: TRBV6-6; cdr3_aa: CASSQAGQGNTEAFF; cdr3_nt: TGTGCCAGCAGCCAAGCCGGGCAGGGGAACACTGAAGCTTTCTTT
clone_size: .; j_call: TRBJ1-5; d_call: .; v_call: TRBV19; cdr3_aa: CASSPQGVSNQPQHF; cdr3_nt: TGTGCCAGTAGCCCACAGGGCGTCAGCAATCAGCCCCAGCATTTT
clone_size: few; j_call: TRBJ2-3; d_call: .; v_call: TRBV30; cdr3_aa: CAWWDFRTDTQYF; cdr3_nt: TGTGCCTGGTGGGACTTCCGCACAGATACGCAGTATTTT
clone_size: .; j_call: TRBJ1-1; d_call: .; v_call: TRBV20-1; cdr3_aa: CSAPGWAFF; cdr3_nt: TGCAGTGCCCCAGGGTGGGCTTTCTTT
clone_size: once; j_call: TRBJ2-1; d_call: .; v_call: TRBV27; cdr3_aa: CAALQGDEQFF; cdr3_nt: TGTGCCGCCCTGCAGGGAGATGAGCAGTTCTTC
clone_size: .; j_call: TRBJ1-5; d_call: .; v_call: TRBV7-2; cdr3_aa: CASSLTPGSSNQPQHF; cdr3_nt: TGTGCCAGCAGCCTCACCCCAGGGAGTAGCAATCAGCCCCAGCATTTT
clone_size: few; j_call: TRBJ2-3; d_call: TRBD2; v_call: TRBV19; cdr3_aa: CASSLLSGSSDTQYF; cdr3_nt: TGTGCCAGTAGTCTATTAAGCGGGAGCTCAGATACGCAGTATTTT
clone_size: few; j_call: TRBJ1-3; d_call: .; v_call: TRBV7-9; cdr3_aa: CASSPPRRLSGNTIYF; cdr3_nt: TGTGCCAGCAGCCCCCCCCGGCGACTCTCTGGAAACACCATATATTTT
clone_size: once; j_call: TRBJ2-3; d_call: TRBD1; v_call: TRBV18; cdr3_aa: CASSLGQGGDTQYF; cdr3_nt: TGTGCCAGCTCGCTGGGACAGGGAGGAGATACGCAGTATTTT
clone_size: .; j_call: TRBJ2-7; d_call: TRBD1; v_call: TRBV5-6; cdr3_aa: CASSAGTESSYEQYF; cdr3_nt: TGTGCCAGCAGCGCCGGGACAGAAAGCTCCTACGAGCAGTACTTC
clone_size: .; j_call: TRBJ2-7; d_call: TRBD2; v_call: TRBV5-4; cdr3_aa: CASQTSALYEQYF; cdr3_nt: TGTGCCTCCCAAACTAGCGCCCTGTACGAGCAGTACTTC
clone_size: .; j_call: TRBJ2-5; d_call: .; v_call: TRBV7-6; cdr3_aa: CASSLVDTKSGTQYF; cdr3_nt: TGTGCCAGCAGCTTAGTAGATACCAAGAGTGGGACCCAGTACTTC
clone_size: .; j_call: TRBJ2-3; d_call: .; v_call: TRBV5-4; cdr3_aa: CASSFRTTFTDTQYF; cdr3_nt: TGTGCCAGCAGCTTTAGGACGACATTCACCGATACGCAGTATTTT